This TCR beta chain was profiled in a study of OX40 agonist ivuxolimab in advanced cancers. Regarding the study in general: Ivuxolimab was a fully human IgG2 agonistic monoclonal antibody targeting the costimulatory receptor OX40 (CD134). Intravenous ivuxolimab was administered to patients every 2 weeks at six dose levels: 0.01, 0.1, 0.3, 1.5, 3 and 10 mg/kg. Of the roughly 51 patients in dose escalation, some 20 had hepatocellular carcinoma, approximately 15 had melanoma, 9 had renal cell carcinoma and 9 had head and neck cancer. The dose-escalation cohort was 82.7% male with a mean age of approximately 60 years, ranging from 23 to 79. Prior anti-PD-1, anti-PD-L1 or anti-CTLA-4 therapy was permitted, and less than 45% of dose-escalation patients had received checkpoint inhibitors. Partial responses were achieved by three dose-escalation patients, of whom one had hepatocellular carcinoma and two had cutaneous melanoma. The purpose of peripheral TCRbeta sequencing was to test whether ivuxolimab changed TCR sequence diversity and led to clonal T-cell expansion. The monotherapy dose-escalation portion (N of about 47 patients) of the phase I ivuxolimab trial is reported in the paper.

Sequences SGHTA (CDR1) and FQGNSA (CDR2) are obtained from the germline V gene. Between the V and J ends, shortened by 2 bases and 5 bases respectively, the junction contains 7 bases. The CDR3 starts with the cysteine, ends with the phenylalanine, and has 13 residues. The only DNA kept is the CDR3, 39 bases in frame from the first base. Patients with a history of autoimmune disease or receiving systemic immunosuppression were excluded from the trial. Peripheral blood for TCR sequencing was drawn from every dose cohort at baseline, at cycle 4 day 1 and at cycle 7 day 1. The samples were taken from a phase I, first-in-human, multicenter, open-label dose-escalation trial of ivuxolimab. Adults with locally advanced or metastatic head and neck squamous cell, hepatocellular, melanoma or renal cell carcinoma were enrolled in the trial. Before TCR sequencing, CD4+ and CD8+ T cells were separately sorted from peripheral blood.

What the study reported, not specific to this receptor: Low levels of normalized T-cell clonal expansion were also seen in some patients who did not respond. At doses from 0.1 to 3.0 mg/kg, clonal expansion was seen in both CD4+ and CD8+ blood T cells between baseline and week 6. The antigen specificity of the clonally expanded peripheral T cells was not determined. After ivuxolimab, expanded clones were on average more numerous among CD8+ T cells than among CD4+ T cells. In the 0.1-3.0 mg/kg groups, partial responders had among the lowest normalized peripheral clonal expansion, particularly in CD8+ T cells.

For sequencing of the TCRbeta CDR3 region, genomic DNA was extracted from the sorted cells. TCRbeta CDR3 regions were sequenced using the immunoSEQ Assay. The clones in this table, taken by TCRdb from immuneACCESS, are in-frame only. Not every clone is retained; where verified, under half of the shortfall comes from an unresolved V gene, and the cause of the rest is unknown. The sample has some 80,000 clones on record, about 85% of them singletons. The ten largest clones capture 0.5% to 0.85% of the sample. As to this clone: No antigen is known for it. No base qualities exist here, and no much larger clone lies one base off it.

This TCR derives from an adult with an advanced solid tumor such as melanoma, head and neck, liver or kidney cancer. The chain uses TRBV7-2 and TRBJ1-5, with the D gene too uncertain to name. Material: CD4+ or CD8+ T cells sorted from blood, obtained in a trial of the OX40 agonist ivuxolimab. The sequenced DNA is TGTGCCAGCAGCTTACAGGCTGATCAGCCCCAGCATTTT. Its translation reads: CASSLQADQPQHF.